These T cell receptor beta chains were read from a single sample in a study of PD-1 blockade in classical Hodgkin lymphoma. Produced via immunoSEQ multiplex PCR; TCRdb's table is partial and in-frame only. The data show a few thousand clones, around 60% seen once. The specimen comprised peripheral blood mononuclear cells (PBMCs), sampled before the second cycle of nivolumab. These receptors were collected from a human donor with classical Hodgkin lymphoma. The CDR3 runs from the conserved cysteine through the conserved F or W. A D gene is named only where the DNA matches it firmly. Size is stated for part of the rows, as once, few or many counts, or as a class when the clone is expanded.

TGTGCCAGCAGCCCCGGGACAGGGGTGTCAAATGAGCAGTTCTTC,CASSPGTGVSNEQFF,TRBV11-3,15,NA,TRBJ2-1,TRBD1
TGTGCCAGCAGCTTTGTTTTGGACACTGAAGCTTTCTTT,CASSFVLDTEAFF,TRBV7-9,13,NA,TRBJ1-1,NA
TGCGCCAGCAGGGGAAGGACAGATACGCAGTATTTT,CASRGRTDTQYF,TRBV5-1,12,few,TRBJ2-3,NA
TGCGCCAGCAGCCAAGCGGCCTCCGGTACCCGGGAGCTGTTTTTT,CASSQAASGTRELFF,TRBV4-3,15,NA,TRBJ2-2,NA
TGTGCCAGCAGCCTCTCCAACCTAACCGATCACGAGCAGTACTTC,CASSLSNLTDHEQYF,TRBV16,15,NA,TRBJ2-7,NA
TGTGCCAGCAGTTTTTACTACAGACAGGGGGCTCAAGAGACCCAGTACTTC,CASSFYYRQGAQETQYF,TRBV6-7,17,NA,TRBJ2-5,TRBD1
TGTGCCAGTAGTCCCAAGAATCAGCCCCAGCATTTT,CASSPKNQPQHF,TRBV19,12,NA,TRBJ1-5,NA
TGTGCCAGCAGCGGTGGGGGGAATGAGCAGTTCTTC,CASSGGGNEQFF,TRBV25-1,12,NA,TRBJ2-1,NA
TGTGCCAGCAGCCTGGACAGGGCCGGAAAACTGTTTTTT,CASSLDRAGKLFF,TRBV6-1,13,NA,TRBJ1-4,TRBD1
TGTGCCAGCAGACCGGGACTAGCGAGCGAGCAGTACTTC,CASRPGLASEQYF,TRBV5-5,13,NA,TRBJ2-7,TRBD2
TGCAGCGTTATTGGACAGGACTACGGGGAGACCCAGTACTTC,CSVIGQDYGETQYF,TRBV29-1,14,medium-sized,TRBJ2-5,NA
TGTGCCAGCTCACCACCCCTAGTACCTCCCCATGAGCAGTTCTTC,CASSPPLVPPHEQFF,TRBV18,15,NA,TRBJ2-1,NA
TGTGCCAGTAGCCCGACAGGGGACTATCACGGAAACACCATATATTTT,CASSPTGDYHGNTIYF,TRBV19,16,NA,TRBJ1-3,TRBD1
TGTGCCAGCAGGGCTGGAGGCTACACCTTC,CASRAGGYTF,TRBV7-2,10,NA,TRBJ1-2,NA
TGTGCCAGCAGCCAGGCTCCGGGACAGGAGTATTCACCCCTCCACTTT,CASSQAPGQEYSPLHF,TRBV4-2,16,NA,TRBJ1-6,TRBD1
TGCGCCAGCAGGGTATCGTGGGGGAGGGAAGAAAAACTGTTTTTT,CASRVSWGREEKLFF,TRBV5-1,15,NA,TRBJ1-4,NA
TGTGCCAGCAGTTTATCCACGGGAGGGATTGACTCTGGGGCCAACGTCCTGACTTTC,CASSLSTGGIDSGANVLTF,TRBV27,19,few,TRBJ2-6,TRBD2
TGTGCCAGCAGCGTAGGTGGACAGAACAATGAGCAGTTCTTC,CASSVGGQNNEQFF,TRBV9,14,NA,TRBJ2-1,NA
TGTGCCAGCAGCTTAAATTGGCGGGGGGACTGTAATTTT,CASSLNWRGDCNF,TRBV7-8,13,NA,TRBJ2-3,TRBD2
TGTGCCAGTAGTCCCCGGGCAGGTGCCTACGAGCAGTACTTC,CASSPRAGAYEQYF,TRBV19,14,few,TRBJ2-7,NA
TGCGCCAGCAGCTTGGGGGCCCAGGGCCAAGAGACCCAGTACTTC,CASSLGAQGQETQYF,TRBV5-1,15,NA,TRBJ2-5,NA
TGTGCCAGCAAAGACCGGGTTGGGGGCTATAATTCACCCCTCCACTTT,CASKDRVGGYNSPLHF,TRBV19,16,few,TRBJ1-6,NA
TGCAGTGGGAGGGGGCTCGTGAGCTACACCTTC,CSGRGLVSYTF,TRBV20-1,11,NA,TRBJ1-2,TRBD1
TGCGCCAGCAGCCGGAGCCCGGGACACCTACAAGAGACCCAGTACTTC,CASSRSPGHLQETQYF,TRBV5-1,16,NA,TRBJ2-5,NA
TGTGTAATGGGGGGGGTTCAAGAGGGTAGTTCCTACGAGCAGTACTTC,CVMGGVQEGSSYEQYF,TRBV25-1,16,NA,TRBJ2-7,TRBD2
TGCAGTGCTAGACCATACTATGGCTACACCTTC,CSARPYYGYTF,TRBV20-1,11,NA,TRBJ1-2,NA
TGTGCCAGTAGTATAGATCTTCCGGCTGCGGTCAATGAGCAGTTCTTC,CASSIDLPAAVNEQFF,TRBV19,16,NA,TRBJ2-1,NA
TGCAGCGCTGTCCCGGACAGTCCTAACTATGGCTACACCTTC,CSAVPDSPNYGYTF,TRBV29-1,14,NA,TRBJ1-2,NA
TGTGCCAGCAGAGTAGCGGTGAACACCGGGGAGCTGTTTTTT,CASRVAVNTGELFF,TRBV6-5,14,NA,TRBJ2-2,NA
TGTGCCAGCAGCCCTTGGGGCGGGAGGGCCGGGGAGCAGTTCTTC,CASSPWGGRAGEQFF,TRBV11-2,15,NA,TRBJ2-1,TRBD2
TGTGCCTGGAGGGTAGGGATCAATCAGCCCCAGCATTTT,CAWRVGINQPQHF,TRBV30,13,once,TRBJ1-5,NA
TGCGCCAGCAGCTTAGATAAAACAGGGGGCGGAAACACCATATATTTT,CASSLDKTGGGNTIYF,TRBV5-1,16,NA,TRBJ1-3,TRBD1
TGTGCCAGCAGTTCTTGGACAGAAGATGAAAAACTGTTTTTT,CASSSWTEDEKLFF,TRBV27,14,NA,TRBJ1-4,NA
TGTGCCAGCAGCGTAGGGGTGGGTGGGACAGATACGCAGTATTTT,CASSVGVGGTDTQYF,TRBV9,15,NA,TRBJ2-3,NA